This T cell receptor (beta chain) was profiled in a study of technical replicates of blood from several donors (dated by TCRdb to 2016 to 2017). The library was generated by the immunoSEQ multiplex PCR assay. The clones in this table, taken by TCRdb from immuneACCESS, are in-frame only. Not every clone is retained; where verified, under half of the shortfall comes from an unresolved V gene, and the cause of the rest is unknown. This sample is represented by some 71,000 clones; approximately 96% of them were singletons. The ten largest clones take up approximately 0.2% of the sample. From the cysteine up to the phenylalanine, the CDR3 has a length of 15 residues. Only the CDR3 portion is preserved as DNA: 45 bases, with reading frame beginning at the first base. The germline V gene gives CDR1 as SGHAT and CDR2 as FQNNGV. Between the V and J ends, shortened by 0 bases and 2 bases respectively, the junction contains 9 bases.

As to this clone: The antigen it binds to is not known. Per-base qualities were not stored, and no clone one base away is much larger.

This TCR was sampled from a human donor in good health. The chain employs TRBV11-2 and TRBJ2-3, and perhaps TRBD2 as D gene, on 5 matching bases. Input material: T cells isolated from PBMCs. The base sequence is TGTGCCAGCAGCTTAGATCAGCGGACCACAGATACGCAGTATTTT. This encodes CASSLDQRTTDTQYF.